This T cell receptor beta chain was identified in a study of blood T cell repertoires in COVID-19. Generated by immunoSEQ multiplex PCR, the TCRdb table keeps only in-frame clones and is missing some. The data show fewer than 350,000 clones, roughly 93% seen once. Germline V CDR1 and CDR2: SQVTM, ANQGSEA. V trimming: 6 bases; J trimming: 2 bases; junction bases outside the gene matches: 5. The CDR3 sequence is 14 residues long. This clone was observed once. Participant-given clinical history determined each cohort assignment. The chain carries TRBV29-1 and TRBJ1-5, with 9 bases that match TRBD1. Source material: PBMCs or T cells enriched from blood (not recorded which). This TCR came from a woman between 35 and 50 years old with acute COVID-19. The CDR3 DNA follows: TGCAGCGTGGGGGGACAGGGCGGCAATCAGCCCCAGCATTTT. Translated, it gives CSVGGQGGNQPQHF.